The 21 T cell receptor beta chains presented below share a single source sample, sequenced in a study of vaccination and CD4 T cells after COVID-19 (dated by TCRdb to between 2021 and 2022). Their target antigens are unknown. The sample's time point, from its label and the paper: late sampling 161 to 241 days after vaccination in a few convalescent patients. The sample's treatment or condition label, decoded: approximately 10-day PBMC culture with coronavirus spike peptide pools or control peptides (ViraFEST assay). The method behind the library was PCR. Sequencing used an Illumina iSeq 100. DNA from cultured CD4+ T cells underwent TCR sequencing with the Oncomine TCR Beta short-read assay at the Johns Hopkins FTIC core. TCRdb cleaned the public reads at Q25 with fastp, built clones with MiXCR and kept in-frame beta chains. For every CDR3 protein sequence, its rows merge into one entry that carries the most common genes and DNA. A total of 20,000 to 25,000 distinct CDR3 sequences appear in this sample, approximately 33% of them only once. The ten most abundant clones make up approximately 2.5% of the sample.

The sequenced sample was CD4+ T cells from blood, cultured in vitro, obtained about 7 months after SARS-CoV-2 vaccination. All receptors come from a human donor who had recovered from COVID-19.

The chain is built from TRBV28 and TRBJ1-2; the match to TRBD1 covers 7 bases. The CDR3 is 15 amino acids. After removal of 0 bases from V and 6 bases from J, the junction contained 7 bases not matched to a gene. Germline V gene data show CDR1 as MDHEN and CDR2 as SYDVKM. CDR3 residues: CASSLWDRTRDGYTF. Here the CDR3 DNA reads TGTGCCAGCAGTTTATGGGACAGGACTCGGGATGGCTACACCTTC.

The CDR3 DNA follows: TGCAGTGCTCCCGAGGGGGCGAAAGTTGAGCAGTTCTTC. It is translated as CSAPEGAKVEQFF. V usage is TRBV20-1 and J usage is TRBJ2-1, with TRBD1 matching over 7 bases. Germline loops: CDR1 DFQATT, CDR2 SNEGSKA (reference sequence). With V trimmed by 5 bases and J by 9 bases, 10 bases remained unmatched. The CDR3 totals 13 residues.

This sequence joins TRBV20-1 and TRBJ1-1; D perhaps matches TRBD1 (5 bases). This CDR3 contains 13 residues. The germline CDR1 and CDR2 sequences are DFQATT and SNEGSKA (reference sequence). Trimming removed 7 bases from V and 5 bases from J, with 17 bases in between. The DNA of the CDR3 is TGCAGTGGGGCGCAGGGAATCGAGACTGAAGCTTTCTTT. It translates to CSGAQGIETEAFF.

V usage is TRBV5-1 and J usage is TRBJ2-1, with D possibly TRBD1 on 5 matching bases. V was cut by 6 bases and J by 0 bases, with 10 bases left in between. Per germline, CDR1 SGHRS and CDR2 YFSETQ. CDR3 size: 14 residues. CDR3 sequence reads: CASTTDSSYNEQFF. In nucleotides, the CDR3 is TGCGCCAGCACGACCGACAGCTCCTACAATGAGCAGTTCTTC.

The sample holds a few counts of this clonotype. V usage is TRBV11-3 and J usage is TRBJ2-3; unclear D gene. CDR3 size: 14 residues. Looked up from germline, CDR1 is SGHNT and CDR2 is YENEEA. V was trimmed by 0 bases and J by 2 bases, leaving 6 bases between them. The CDR3 spells CASSLDRLTDTQYF. Written as DNA, the CDR3 is TGTGCCAGCAGCTTAGATCGACTCACAGATACGCAGTATTTT.

This clonotype was seen a handful of times. The V and J genes are TRBV5-4 and TRBJ2-5; TRBD2 matches 13 bases. CDR3 length: 15 amino acids. Trimming cost V 4 bases and J 1 base; bases outside gene matches: 1. CDR1 is SGHNT and CDR2 is YYREEE in the germline V gene (reference sequence). CDR3 in amino acids: CASSRLAGGQETQYF. The CDR3 DNA follows: TGTGCCAGCAGCCGACTAGCGGGGGGCCAAGAGACCCAGTACTTC.

The DNA of the CDR3 is TGTGCCAGCAGTTTGATCCGCGGAGGGTTGGGCACCGGGGAGCTGTTTTTT. This translates into CASSLIRGGLGTGELFF. V and J are TRBV12-3 or TRBV12-4 and TRBJ2-2; TRBD2 might be the D (6 bases). The CDR3 sequence is 17 residues long. The ends were cut back, 3 bases at V and 4 bases at J, with 18 bases in the middle.

The genes are TRBV6-5 and TRBJ2-6, with D unresolved. The CDR3 contains 15 residues. Germline values: CDR1 MNHEY, CDR2 SVGAGI. V lost 0 bases and J lost 0, with 3 bases in between. The DNA of the CDR3 is TGTGCCAGCAGTTACTCGTTCTCTGGGGCCAACGTCCTGACTTTC. Protein product: CASSYSFSGANVLTF.

This clonotype showed up just a few times. The V and J genes are TRBV28 and TRBJ2-7; weak D call: TRBD1 (5 bases). Trimming removed 4 bases from V and 2 bases from J, with 12 bases in between. Germline CDR1 and CDR2: MDHEN and SYDVKM. CDR3 length equals 14 residues. The CDR3 DNA is TGTGCCAGCAGTTCCCCGCAGGGCCCCTACGAGCAGTACTTC. This translates into CASSSPQGPYEQYF.

This chain links TRBV20-1 with TRBJ2-5; no firm D call. V was clipped by 5 bases and J by 7 bases, with 11 bases between them. The CDR3 spans 11 residues. Germline V CDR1 and CDR2: DFQATT, SNEGSKA (reference sequence). DNA of the CDR3: TGCAGTGCTTTCAGCTTGGGGACCCAGTACTTC. Its translation: CSAFSLGTQYF.

This chain uses TRBV28 with TRBJ1-2, with 7 bases that match TRBD1. CDR1 and CDR2 (germline): MDHEN, SYDVKM. There are 16 residues in the CDR3. The trim removed 3 bases at V and 2 bases at J, leaving 9 bases unmatched. This chain's CDR3 is CASSFLFRDRNYGYTF. DNA for the CDR3: TGTGCCAGCAGTTTCCTCTTCCGGGACAGAAACTATGGCTACACCTTC.

This clonotype was recorded a few times. The chain is built from TRBV6-1 and TRBJ2-7; D is uncertain. The length of the CDR3 is 13 residues. V shed 7 bases and J shed 3 bases, with 13 bases lying between them. The germline gives CDR1 MNHNS, CDR2 SASEGT. The CDR3 DNA sequence: TGTGCCAGCAAGGACCCCAGATTCTACGAGCAGTACTTC. This encodes CASKDPRFYEQYF.

This chain connects TRBV7-8 to TRBJ2-3, with D possibly matching TRBD1 (6 bases). With 5 bases removed from V and 2 bases from J, the gap between germline ends came to 17 bases. The CDR3 is 16 amino acids. Per germline, CDR1 SGHVS and CDR2 FQNEAQ. The CDR3 sequence is CASSPDRTTNTDTQYF. DNA of the CDR3: TGTGCCAGCAGCCCCGACAGGACCACTAACACAGATACGCAGTATTTT.

The chain couples TRBV28 to TRBJ1-2; D is undetermined. V lost 2 bases to trimming and J lost 7 bases, with 11 bases between them. The CDR3 is made up of 13 amino acids. CDR1 is MDHEN and CDR2 is SYDVKM in the germline V gene. This chain's CDR3 is CASSLRQSCGYTF. Here the CDR3 DNA reads TGTGCCAGCAGTTTAAGGCAGAGCTGTGGCTACACCTTC.

V and J are TRBV27 and TRBJ1-2; D call uncertain. Germline CDR1 reads MNHEY; CDR2 reads SMNVEV (reference sequence). Trimming removed 5 bases from V and 11 bases from J, with 15 bases in between. CDR3 length equals 12 residues. The CDR3 nucleotides read TGTGCCAGCAGTCCCACTGATTCGAGGTACACCTTC. Its protein is CASSPTDSRYTF.

V is TRBV7-2 and J is TRBJ2-1; TRBD2 is a possible D gene (5 bases). Germline CDR1 SGHTA, CDR2 FQGNSA. V lost 1 base and J lost 4, with 8 bases in between. The CDR3 is made up of 14 amino acids. CDR3 nucleotides: TGTGCCAGCAGCTTAGAACGAGGGTACAATGAGCAGTTCTTC. The encoded protein is CASSLERGYNEQFF. Based on the CDR3 plus reference TRBV7-2 and TRBJ2-1, the full variable domain is GAGVSQSPSNKVTEKGKDVELRCDPISGHTALYWYRQSLGQGLEFLIYFQGNSAPDKSGLPSDRFSAERTGGSVSTLTIQRTQQEDSAVYLCASSLERGYNEQFFGPGTRLTVL.

The chain has TRBV10-3 and TRBJ1-4; D is undetermined. Trimming removed 3 bases at V and 11 bases at J, with 10 bases between. CDR1 and CDR2 (germline): ENHRY, SYGVKD. This CDR3 contains 12 residues. The CDR3 here is CAISEEGTKLFF. The CDR3 DNA follows: TGTGCCATCAGTGAAGAGGGTACGAAACTGTTTTTT.

This clonotype was counted only a few times. The rearrangement links TRBV29-1 to TRBJ2-3, with 10 bases lining up with TRBD1. With V trimmed by 5 bases and J by 6 bases, 11 bases remained unmatched. Germline assignment: CDR1 SQVTM and CDR2 ANQGSEA. This CDR3 spans 15 amino acids. CDR3 DNA: TGCAGCGTTCCCACATGGGACAGGGGTGGGGATACGCAGTATTTT. It is translated as CSVPTWDRGGDTQYF.

This clonotype was seen a few times. This rearrangement joins TRBV20-1 to TRBJ1-1; no clear D gene. The germline gives CDR1 DFQATT, CDR2 SNEGSKA (reference sequence). The length of the CDR3 is 15 residues. Deletions cut 4 bases from V and 0 bases from J, with 15 bases between. The CDR3 loop is CSAIGTAVLNTEAFF. CDR3 coding DNA: TGCAGTGCTATTGGTACGGCAGTCCTGAACACTGAAGCTTTCTTT.

This clonotype showed up just a few times. The rearrangement joins TRBV7-9 to TRBJ1-3; the D is unclear. The CDR3 covers 15 residues. The V end was cut by 1 base, the J end by 0 bases, with 7 bases between. CDR1 and CDR2 (germline): SEHNR, FQNEAQ (reference sequence). CDR3 region: CASSLGAGSGNTIYF. The CDR3 coding sequence is TGTGCCAGCAGCTTAGGAGCAGGCTCTGGAAACACCATATATTTT.

This chain links TRBV12-3 or TRBV12-4 with TRBJ1-2, with 9 bases identical to TRBD1. The CDR3 is 13 amino acids. Trimming removed 5 bases from V and 6 bases from J; junction bases left unmatched: 4. The CDR3 here is CASSSRDRDGYTF. As DNA, the CDR3 is TGTGCCAGCAGTAGCCGGGACAGGGATGGCTACACCTTC.